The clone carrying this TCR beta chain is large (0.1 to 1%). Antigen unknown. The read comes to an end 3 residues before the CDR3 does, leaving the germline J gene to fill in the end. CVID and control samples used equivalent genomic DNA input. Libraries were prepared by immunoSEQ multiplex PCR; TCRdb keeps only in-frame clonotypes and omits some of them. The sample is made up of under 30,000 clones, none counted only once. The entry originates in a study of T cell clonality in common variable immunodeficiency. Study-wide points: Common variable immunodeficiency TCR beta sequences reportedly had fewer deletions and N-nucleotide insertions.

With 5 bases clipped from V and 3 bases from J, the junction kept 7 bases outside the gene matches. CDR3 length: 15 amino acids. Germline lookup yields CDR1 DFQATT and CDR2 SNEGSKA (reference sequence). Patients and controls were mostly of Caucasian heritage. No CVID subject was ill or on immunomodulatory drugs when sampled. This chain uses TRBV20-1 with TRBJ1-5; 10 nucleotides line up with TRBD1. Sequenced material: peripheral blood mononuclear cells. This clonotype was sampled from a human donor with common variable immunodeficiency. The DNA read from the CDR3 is TGCAGTGCTTCCCCCGGGACAGGGGACAATCAGCCC. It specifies CSASPGTGDNQP. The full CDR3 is CSASPGTGDNQPQHF.